Listed here are 10 T cell receptor beta chains from one sample, sequenced in a study of breast tumors, draining lymph nodes, adjacent tissues. Samples came from axillary lymph nodes draining the breast cancer. TCRdb recomputed calls from the multiplex PCR reads with MiXCR, one row per CDR3 protein. This sample has roughly 80,000 distinct CDR3 sequences, with roughly a fifth found just once. Sequences were obtained from axillary lymph node tissue. The receptors were gathered from a female donor with breast cancer. Some clones in this sample may be carry-over from other donors' samples.

This clonotype was seen repeatedly, ten times or more. The chain is built from TRBV10-3 and TRBJ2-1; a possible D gene is TRBD1 (7 bases). Per the germline V gene, CDR1 is ENHRY and CDR2 is SYGVKD. Trimming removed 4 bases at V and 5 bases at J, with 18 bases between. The CDR3 has 16 amino acids. CDR3 DNA sequence: TGTGCCATCAGTGTTGCCTGGGGGGACAGTGACAATGAGCAGTTCTTC. Translated, it gives CAISVAWGDSDNEQFF.

V usage is TRBV7-2 and J usage is TRBJ2-7; TRBD2 agrees at 8 bases. This CDR3 region has 13 residues. After removal of 8 bases from V and 6 bases from J, the junction contained 9 bases not matched to a gene. Germline V gene sequence: CDR1 SGHTA, CDR2 FQGNSA. Written as DNA, the CDR3 is TGTGCCAGCGGCTCCCGGGGGGGCGGCGAGCAGTACTTC. Translating gives CASGSRGGGEQYF.

This clonotype was found many times. V is TRBV4-2 and J is TRBJ1-5, with no clear D. The CDR3 consists of 16 residues. The germline CDR1 and CDR2 sequences are LGHNA and YNFKEQ. The ends were cut back, 0 bases at V and 1 base at J, with 10 bases in the middle. This CDR3 is CASSQESVWSNQPQHF. The CDR3 DNA is TGTGCCAGCAGCCAAGAATCTGTGTGGAGCAATCAGCCCCAGCATTTT.

By its share, this clonotype is medium-sized (0.01 to 0.1%). The chain combines TRBV4-3 with TRBJ2-2, with 7 bases lining up with TRBD2. Germline lookup yields CDR1 LGHNA and CDR2 YSLEER. The CDR3 loop spans 16 amino acids. Losses at the gene ends were 0 bases for V and 0 bases for J; bases not matched to a gene: 1. CDR3 in amino acids: CASSQDAGANTGELFF. CDR3 nucleotides: TGCGCCAGCAGCCAAGATGCGGGAGCGAACACCGGGGAGCTGTTTTTT.

This clonotype was seen ten or more times. The J gene is TRBJ2-2, the V gene TRBV10-3; 12 bases map to TRBD2. The ends lost 3 bases at V and 2 bases at J; junction bases unmatched: 4. The CDR3 loop spans 17 amino acids. Germline CDR1 ENHRY, CDR2 SYGVKD. CDR3 in DNA: TGTGCCATCAGTGAACCTAGCGGGAGGGAAAACACCGGGGAGCTGTTTTTT. It specifies CAISEPSGRENTGELFF.

The sample holds one count of this clonotype. This may come from a read error, since a much larger clone is one base off. This chain uses TRBV4-3 with TRBJ2-3; D gene uncertain. The end of the DNA fits TRBJ1-5 better, so the J call may be wrong. There are 17 residues in the CDR3. CDR1 LGHNA and CDR2 YSLEER come from the germline V gene. The CDR3 sequence: CASSQRTQAGARDTQHF. DNA of the CDR3: TGCGCCAGCAGCCAAAGGACCCAAGCGGGAGCAAGGGATACGCAGCATTTT.

This clonotype was counted many times. Written as DNA, the CDR3 is TGTGCCAGCAGTAGCGGCACCTACAATGAGCAGTTCTTC. Translation gives CASSSGTYNEQFF. The chain combines TRBV7-3 with TRBJ2-1; D may be TRBD2 (6 bases). The CDR3 has 13 amino acids. From germline, CDR1 is SGHTA and CDR2 FQGTGA. The V gene lost 6 bases and the J gene lost 2 bases, with 8 bases spanning the gap.

Many counts were recorded for this clonotype. The chain employs TRBV19 and TRBJ2-5, with TRBD1 matching 11 bases. V shed 6 bases and J 4 bases; nucleotides not matched to a gene: 7. The germline gives CDR1 LNHDA, CDR2 SQIVND (reference sequence). This CDR3 is built from 15 residues. CDR3: CASSRLGQGGETQYF. DNA for the CDR3: TGTGCCAGTAGCCGACTGGGACAGGGGGGAGAGACCCAGTACTTC.

The chain uses TRBV6-6 and TRBJ1-5; weak D call: TRBD1 (5 bases). The length of the CDR3 is 17 residues. In germline, CDR1 is MNHNY, CDR2 SVGAGI (reference sequence). V was pared by 5 bases and J by 0 bases, with 17 bases between. As DNA, the CDR3 is TGTGCCAGCAGTGCCCGCCGGCGGGGGTTTAGCAATCAGCCCCAGCATTTT. Its translation: CASSARRRGFSNQPQHF.

The sample holds many counts of this clonotype. In nucleotides, the CDR3 is TGTGCCAGCAGTTACTCAATGAGGTCCCACGAGCAGTACTTC. It codes for CASSYSMRSHEQYF. The chain carries TRBV6-5 and TRBJ2-7; D is uncertain. The V and J ends lost 0 bases and 5 bases respectively, with 11 bases between them. There are 14 residues in the CDR3. From germline, CDR1 is MNHEY and CDR2 SVGAGI.